This T cell receptor beta chain emerged from a study of blood T cell repertoires in COVID-19. Study overall: Samples of COVID-19 (acute and convalescent) were obtained from the United States, Italy and Spain. T cells, B-cell-depleted T cells, or PBMCs provided the cDNA or gDNA that served as material.

The CDR3 covers 13 residues. In germline, CDR1 is SGHKS, CDR2 YYEKEE (reference sequence). The V end was cut by 1 base, the J end by 4 bases, with 8 bases between. This clone was seen a few times. Original analysis: The assay estimated nucleated cells by amplifying reference gene primers. Here immunoSEQ multiplex PCR was the method, and the copy in TCRdb shows in-frame clones only, minus some. That table is the source of V, J and clone size, and D and trimming were worked out from the DNA. The sample holds about 170,000 clones; 84% are singletons and the top ten take roughly 7.1%. The rearrangement links TRBV5-5 to TRBJ2-5; D call uncertain. Specimen: peripheral blood. This TCR derives from a man in his forties who had recovered from COVID-19. The CDR3 DNA reads as TGTGCCAGCAGCTTGTACCAGCGAGAGACCCAGTACTTC. It specifies CASSLYQRETQYF.